This is a list of T cell receptor beta chains from one sample in a study of blood T cell repertoires in COVID-19. Repertoires were generated with immunoSEQ multiplex PCR, while TCRdb's copy carries only in-frame clones and drops some. The data show about 90,000 clones, about 88% seen once. The specimen was peripheral blood. These receptors were obtained from a man older than 75 with acute or convalescent COVID-19. CDR3s include the opening cysteine and the closing phenylalanine or tryptophan. The D gene is left open where the match is weak. The size entry is marked missing in some rows and otherwise reads once, few, many or a size class.

>TRBV28|.|.|TRBJ1-6
TGTGCCAGCAGTTTATTACAGGGAGTGGGTTCACCCCTCCACTTT
CASSLLQGVGSPLHF
>TRBV18|.|.|TRBJ2-2
TGTGCCAGCTCACCAAATAGCCAGTCTAGCACCGGGGAGCTGTTTTTT
CASSPNSQSSTGELFF
>TRBV28|TRBD1|.|TRBJ1-1
TGTGCCAGCAGTTTGCCGGGACAGCCCGCTGAAGCTTTCTTT
CASSLPGQPAEAFF
>TRBV7-2|TRBD2|.|TRBJ2-7
TGTGCCAGCAGCGTAACTAGCGGGAACAACGAGCAGTACTTC
CASSVTSGNNEQYF
>TRBV7-2|TRBD1|.|TRBJ1-3
TGTGCCAGCAGCTTATCGGGCACAGGGGCAAACACCATATATTTT
CASSLSGTGANTIYF
>TRBV5-6|.|.|TRBJ1-1
TGTGCCAGCAGCCCTGGGCGGAGGGGGGGAGCTTTCTTT
CASSPGRRGGAFF
>TRBV4-3|TRBD1|.|TRBJ2-5
TGCGCCAGCAGCCAGAACAGGGGGCGCGAGGAGACCCAGTACTTC
CASSQNRGREETQYF
>TRBV19|.|once|TRBJ2-2
TGTGCCAGTAGTACCGGCAGGGCAACCGGGGAGCTGTTTTTT
CASSTGRATGELFF
>TRBV13|.|.|TRBJ2-7
TGTGCCAGCAGCTTAGGTCTGGCTCTGGGACTGCTGAGCTCCTACGAGCAGTACTTC
CASSLGLALGLLSSYEQYF
>TRBV25-1|TRBD2|.|TRBJ2-1
TGTGCCAGCAGGGAGACTAGCGGGAGCCCTTCTGGGCAGTTCTTC
CASRETSGSPSGQFF
>TRBV5-5|TRBD2|.|TRBJ2-7
TGTGCCAGCAGTTTTAGCGGGATCTACGAGCAGTACTTC
CASSFSGIYEQYF
>TRBV5-4|TRBD2|.|TRBJ2-2
TGTGCCAGCAGCTCCCAAGCGGGGGGGAGCACCGGGGAGCTGTTTTTT
CASSSQAGGSTGELFF
>TRBV5-5|.|once|TRBJ1-2
TGTGCCAGCAGCTTGCCGGGGACTGATGGCTACACCTTC
CASSLPGTDGYTF
>TRBV28|TRBD1|once|TRBJ1-5
TGTGCCAGCAGTCGGGACAGGGGGGTGGACAATCAGCCCCAGCATTTT
CASSRDRGVDNQPQHF
>TRBV7-2|.|.|TRBJ2-1
TGTGCCAGCAGCTTAAAAATCGGGATGGCAAACAGATTTGTCTTC
CASSLKIGMANRFVF
>TRBV19|TRBD2|.|TRBJ2-7
TGTGCCAGTAGTATGTCTAGCGGGATCTACGAGCAGTACTTC
CASSMSSGIYEQYF
>TRBV18|.|.|TRBJ2-5
TGTGCCAGCTCACGGGAACAGGGTGCCGGGGAGACCCAGTACTTC
CASSREQGAGETQYF
>TRBV6-5|.|.|TRBJ1-4
TGTGCCAGCAGTCACGGACAGCGAGAAAAACTGTTTTTT
CASSHGQREKLFF
>TRBV5-1|.|few|TRBJ1-2
TGCGCCAGCAGTCCAGGACAATATGGCTACACCTTC
CASSPGQYGYTF
>TRBV9|.|.|TRBJ1-4
TGTGCCAGCAGCACCGAGGCTCCGGGATTTGAGGGTGAAAAACTGTTTTTT
CASSTEAPGFEGEKLFF
>TRBV7-2|.|.|TRBJ2-3
TGTGCCAGCAGCACCCCGAAATCGGGACACTTCACAGATACGCAGTATTTT
CASSTPKSGHFTDTQYF
>TRBV11-1|TRBD1|.|TRBJ2-7
TGTGCCAGCAGCTTAGCGGGGGGACAGGTTGAGCAGTACTTC
CASSLAGGQVEQYF
>TRBV6-5|.|.|TRBJ1-2
TGTGCCAGCAGTTACTCAGGGGCCTATGGCTACACCTTC
CASSYSGAYGYTF
>TRBV2|.|.|TRBJ2-5
TGTGCCAGCAGATCGGACACCAAAGAGACCCAGTACTTC
CASRSDTKETQYF
>TRBV24-1|TRBD2|.|TRBJ2-1
TGTGCCACCAGTGACAACCCACGGACTAGCTATTCCTACAATGAGCAGTTCTTC
CATSDNPRTSYSYNEQFF
>TRBV5-5|TRBD1|.|TRBJ1-5
TGTGCCAGCAGCTTCCGGGACAGGGGGGGCCGGGGGCCCCAGCATTTT
CASSFRDRGGRGPQHF
>TRBV7-9|TRBD2|once|TRBJ2-1
TGTGCCAGCAGCTCCTCGGGAGGACATGAGCAGTTCTTC
CASSSSGGHEQFF
>TRBV3-1/TRBV3-2|TRBD1|.|TRBJ1-2
TGTGCCAGCAGCCCGCTTTGGGGTCAGGGGGCGCGGGTCTATGGCTACACCTTC
CASSPLWGQGARVYGYTF
>TRBV5-1|TRBD1|once|TRBJ2-7
TGCGCCAGCAGCCAGACAGGGGCTTCCTTCAACGAGCAGTACTTC
CASSQTGASFNEQYF
>TRBV27|TRBD2|.|TRBJ2-1
TGTGCCAGCAGTTCGGGACTAGCGGGTACCAACAATGAGCAGTTCTTC
CASSSGLAGTNNEQFF
>TRBV5-4|TRBD2|.|TRBJ2-1
TGTGCCAGCAGCTCGCGGACTAGCGGGAGAGGGGCTGAATTAGAGCAGTTCTTC
CASSSRTSGRGAELEQFF
>TRBV5-4|.|.|TRBJ2-1
TGTGCCAGCAGCTTGGAGGGGACTCAGAGCAATGAGCAGTTCTTC
CASSLEGTQSNEQFF
>TRBV4-2|TRBD2|.|TRBJ2-1
TGTGCCAGCAGCCAACTACCGGGACTAGCGGGAGAGCGGAATGAGCAGTTCTTC
CASSQLPGLAGERNEQFF
>TRBV7-6|TRBD1|.|TRBJ2-5
TGTGCCAGCAGCTCGGGACAGGGGGCTCAAGAGACCCAGTACTTC
CASSSGQGAQETQYF
>TRBV28|TRBD1|.|TRBJ1-6
TGTGCCAGCAGTTACAGGGGGCAGAATTCACCCCTCCACTTT
CASSYRGQNSPLHF
>TRBV4-2|.|few|TRBJ1-4
TGTGCCAGCAGCATGGGTACGGGATCTAATGAAAAACTGTTTTTT
CASSMGTGSNEKLFF
>TRBV7-8|TRBD2|.|TRBJ2-2
TGTGCCAGCAGCTCGTACCCAGGACTAGCGGGACCTTCCACCGGGGAGCTGTTTTTT
CASSSYPGLAGPSTGELFF
>TRBV2|TRBD2|.|TRBJ2-1
TGTGCCAGCAATGGACTAGCGGGCTCCTCCTACAATGAGCAGTTCTTC
CASNGLAGSSYNEQFF
>TRBV3-1/TRBV3-2|.|once|TRBJ2-7
TGTGCCAGCAGCCCAGCCGGGGATTTAGCCTACGAGCAGTACTTC
CASSPAGDLAYEQYF
>TRBV5-1|TRBD1|.|TRBJ1-2
TGCGCCAGCAGCAGGACAGGGACGACACGTGGCTACACCTTC
CASSRTGTTRGYTF
>TRBV18|.|.|TRBJ1-1
TGTGCCAGCTCACCGACTCGGAAGACAGGCTCAGGGAACACTGAAGCTTTCTTT
CASSPTRKTGSGNTEAFF
>TRBV5-1|.|.|TRBJ1-4
TGCGCCAGCACACAGACAGACACTAATGAAAAACTGTTTTTT
CASTQTDTNEKLFF
>TRBV2|TRBD1|.|TRBJ1-1
TGTGCCAGCAGCGCAAGACAGGGTAAAGCTTTCTTT
CASSARQGKAFF
>TRBV30|TRBD1|.|TRBJ2-5
TGTGCCTGGTCTTTGGGGACAGGACAAGAGAGCCAGTACTTC
CAWSLGTGQESQYF
>TRBV9|TRBD1|.|TRBJ2-6
TGTGCCAGCAGCGTCTACCCGGACAGGGTATCCGGGGCCAACGTCCTGACTTTC
CASSVYPDRVSGANVLTF
>TRBV5-1|TRBD2|.|TRBJ2-4
TGCGCCAGCAGCGCAGGACTAGCGGGAATAGCCAAAAACATTCAGTACTTC
CASSAGLAGIAKNIQYF